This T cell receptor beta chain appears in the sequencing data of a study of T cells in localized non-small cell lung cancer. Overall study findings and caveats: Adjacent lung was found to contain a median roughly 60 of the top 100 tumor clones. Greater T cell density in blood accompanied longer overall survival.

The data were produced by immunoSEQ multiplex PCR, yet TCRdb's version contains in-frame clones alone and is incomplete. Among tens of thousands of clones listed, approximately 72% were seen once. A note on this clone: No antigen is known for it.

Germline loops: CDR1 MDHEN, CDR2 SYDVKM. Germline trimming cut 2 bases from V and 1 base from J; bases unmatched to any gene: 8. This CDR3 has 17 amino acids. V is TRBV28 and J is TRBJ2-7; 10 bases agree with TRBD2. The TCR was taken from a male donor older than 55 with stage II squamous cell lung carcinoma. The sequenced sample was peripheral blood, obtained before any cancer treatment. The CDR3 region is CASSLRKSGLASYEQYF. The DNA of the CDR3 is TGTGCCAGCAGTTTACGGAAGTCGGGACTAGCGTCCTACGAGCAGTACTTC.